The T cell receptor (beta chain) described here comes from a study of a mutant IDH1 vaccine in newly diagnosed glioma. Across the whole study: Following radiotherapy alone, or alongside temozolomide cycles, vaccination was started after an interval of 4-6 weeks. Treated patients, averaging 40.4 years, were about 60% male and roughly 38% female. Beforehand, treatment had been radiotherapy, temozolomide, or both; the majority received both. Visit V13 took place at week 47, and visit V12 happened at week 35.

This table comes from immunoSEQ multiplex PCR, and its TCRdb copy is limited to in-frame clones, with some not included. The data contain approximately 30,000 clones, almost 80% of them seen just once; the ten biggest clones take up about a tenth. The V end was cut by 2 bases, the J end by 0 bases, with 9 bases between. This CDR3 is 15 amino acids long. Germline assignment: CDR1 SGHTS and CDR2 YDEGEE. As for time point: week 35, safety follow-up. Doses comprised 300 ug of mutant IDH1 20-mer peptide each, plus topical imiquimod. With respect to this clone: Its specificity is not known.

V is TRBV5-8 and J is TRBJ1-5; D is ambiguous. The TCR originated in a woman aged 25 to 39 with glioma. Some clones in this sample may be carry-over from other donors' samples. The sequencing here drew on PBMCs, taken from a glioma patient whose treatment included an IDH1 peptide vaccine. CDR3 sequence reads: CASSFFLRSNQPQHF. The CDR3 nucleotides read TGTGCCAGCAGCTTCTTCCTGCGTAGCAATCAGCCCCAGCATTTT.